This is a list of T cell receptor beta chains from one sample in a study of radiotherapy plus CTLA-4 blockade in lung cancer. Clones were read by immunoSEQ multiplex PCR, and TCRdb kept only the in-frame ones, dropping some. The sample holds some 49,000 clones, around 84% seen once. Sequenced here: peripheral blood, sampled from a patient treated with radiotherapy plus ipilimumab. The receptors come from a human donor with non-small cell lung cancer whose response to radiotherapy plus ipilimumab could not be evaluated. Both conserved end residues are part of each CDR3. A D gene is named only where the DNA matches it firmly. Size values are once, few and many counts, or a class for expanded clones, and some rows have none.

TRBV10-3	-	-	TRBJ1-3	TGTGCCATCAGTGAGATGTTGGCAGGGTCTGGAAACACCATATATTTT	CAISEMLAGSGNTIYF
TRBV7-2	TRBD1	-	TRBJ2-5	TGTGCCAGCAGCTTACTGGGACAGCAAAAGAGGGAGACCCAGTACTTC	CASSLLGQQKRETQYF
TRBV9	TRBD2	-	TRBJ2-7	TGTGCCAGCAGCGTAGAAGGGGGACTAGGTCTCTACGAGCAGTACTTC	CASSVEGGLGLYEQYF
TRBV7-3	-	-	TRBJ2-5	TGTGCCAGCAGCTTATTACCGGGTGGCCCGAATAGTACCCAGTACTTC	CASSLLPGGPNSTQYF
TRBV7-6	-	once	TRBJ1-1	TGTGCCAGCAGCTTAGGAGGGAGGGCAGCTTTCTTT	CASSLGGRAAFF
TRBV27	TRBD1	-	TRBJ1-5	TGTGCCAGCAGTACTTATACCGGGACAGGTCCTGATGAGCCCCAGCATTTT	CASSTYTGTGPDEPQHF
TRBV19	TRBD2	-	TRBJ2-3	TGTGCCAGTAGAGATAGCGGGAAACCTAGCACAGATACGCAGTATTTT	CASRDSGKPSTDTQYF
TRBV19	-	-	TRBJ2-3	TGTGCCAGTAGTATGGTGGATAGCCCAGATACGCAGTATTTT	CASSMVDSPDTQYF
TRBV7-2	-	-	TRBJ2-1	TGTGCCAGCAGCAAAACGGAACAGGCCAATGAGCAGTTCTTC	CASSKTEQANEQFF
TRBV6-6	-	-	TRBJ1-5	TGTGCCAGCAGTTACAAGGGGGGGCTTCAGCCCCAGCATTTT	CASSYKGGLQPQHF
TRBV28	TRBD2	-	TRBJ2-1	TGTGCCAGCAGTCTCTGGGGGCTAGCGGGATCCTACAATGAGCAGTTCTTC	CASSLWGLAGSYNEQFF
TRBV15	TRBD1	-	TRBJ2-7	TGTGCCACCAGCAGGGACCGTGGGACAGGGTCGAACGAGCAGTACTTC	CATSRDRGTGSNEQYF
TRBV9	-	-	TRBJ1-2	TGTGCCAGCAGCGTAGCAACAGGCTCCTATGGCTACACCTTC	CASSVATGSYGYTF
TRBV11-2	TRBD1	-	TRBJ1-3	TGTGCCAGCAGCTCCCGGACAGGGAGGTCTGGAAACACCATATATTTT	CASSSRTGRSGNTIYF
TRBV28	TRBD1	-	TRBJ1-1	TGTGCCAGCAGTTTGGGACAGGGAGGGACTGAAGCTTTCTTT	CASSLGQGGTEAFF
TRBV7-2	-	-	TRBJ1-1	TGTGCCAGCAGCTCGGCAGGGATTCACATGAACACTGAAGCTTTCTTT	CASSSAGIHMNTEAFF
TRBV6-5	-	few	TRBJ1-2	TGTGCCAGCAGTTACTCACGGGTCCCTAACTATGGCTACACCTTC	CASSYSRVPNYGYTF
TRBV29-1	-	-	TRBJ2-6	TGCAGCGTTGCCTCCCGGGCCAACGTCCTGACTTTC	CSVASRANVLTF
TRBV29-1	-	-	TRBJ2-2	TGCAGCGCCGGGAGTGGTACCGGGGAGCTGTTTTTT	CSAGSGTGELFF
TRBV5-6	-	-	TRBJ1-2	TGTGCCAGCAGCTTGGCGACAGGACCTAACTATGGCTACACCTTC	CASSLATGPNYGYTF
TRBV29-1	TRBD2	-	TRBJ2-1	TGCAGCGTTAAGAGCGGGGAGAACAATGAGCAGTTCTTC	CSVKSGENNEQFF
TRBV4-3	TRBD2	-	TRBJ2-1	TGCGCCAGCAGCCAAATGACTAGCGGGAGGTACCATGAGCAGTTCTTC	CASSQMTSGRYHEQFF
TRBV30	TRBD1	-	TRBJ2-5	TGTGCCTGGAGTATACCTTACTACAGGGGGCCGGGGGAGACCCAGTACTTC	CAWSIPYYRGPGETQYF
TRBV11-2	TRBD1	-	TRBJ2-7	TGTGCCAGCCGTCCCGGGACAGGGGCGTTGGTCTACGAGCAGTACTTC	CASRPGTGALVYEQYF
TRBV5-8	-	-	TRBJ1-2	TGTGCCAGCAGCTTGGTCGGTAACTATGGCTACACCTTC	CASSLVGNYGYTF
TRBV10-3	-	-	TRBJ1-1	TGTGCCACCGACCCGGGACAGAACACTGAAGCTTTCTTT	CATDPGQNTEAFF
TRBV7-9	TRBD2	-	TRBJ2-3	TGTGCCAGCAGCCTACCCAGGACTAGCGGGAGCACAGATACGCAGTATTTT	CASSLPRTSGSTDTQYF
TRBV6-5	TRBD2	once	TRBJ2-7	TGTGCCAGCAGTCGCGGGAGGGGGGACGAGCAGTACTTC	CASSRGRGDEQYF
TRBV6-5	TRBD1	-	TRBJ1-1	TGTGCCAGCAGTCCAGACAGGGTTAACACTGAAGCTTTCTTT	CASSPDRVNTEAFF
TRBV7-2	-	-	TRBJ1-1	TGTGCCAGCAGCCGAGGGACACTGAACACTGAAGCTTTCTTT	CASSRGTLNTEAFF
TRBV7-2	TRBD1	-	TRBJ1-2	TGTGCCAGCAGCTTAGGACAGGGAGGACCCTCGAACTATGGCTACACCTTC	CASSLGQGGPSNYGYTF
TRBV6-1	TRBD1	few	TRBJ2-7	TGTGCCAGCGAGTTTACAGGGGGTGGTGGCTACGAGCAGTACTTC	CASEFTGGGGYEQYF
TRBV29-1	-	medium-sized	TRBJ2-5	TGCAGCGTTGCCAGCGGAGGGGAGACCCAGTACTTC	CSVASGGETQYF
TRBV4-1	-	-	TRBJ2-1	TGCGCCAGCAGCCTCGGTCCCCATGAGCAGTTCTTC	CASSLGPHEQFF
TRBV28	-	-	TRBJ2-1	TGTGCCAGCGGAGGGGAGTCCCCCTACAATGAGCAGTTCTTC	CASGGESPYNEQFF
TRBV28	-	-	TRBJ1-5	TGTGCCAGCAGTTCTTTATTACAGGGTATTGATCGTCAGCCCCAGCATTTT	CASSSLLQGIDRQPQHF
TRBV6-5	-	-	TRBJ2-1	TGTGCCAGCAGTTTAACCCCAGAATCCTACAATGAGCAGTTCTTC	CASSLTPESYNEQFF
TRBV28	TRBD1	-	TRBJ1-1	TGTGCCAGCAGACCACAGGGGGATAGAGTCGAAGCTTTCTTT	CASRPQGDRVEAFF
TRBV6-4	TRBD1	-	TRBJ1-4	TGTGCCAGCAGAAGGGACAGGACAGACGAAAAACTGTTTTTT	CASRRDRTDEKLFF
TRBV6-1	-	-	TRBJ1-1	TGTGCCAGCAGTGACTGGCTTGAAGCTTTCTTT	CASSDWLEAFF
TRBV7-9	-	-	TRBJ2-7	TGTGCCAGCAGCTTAGGGCTAGCGAACCCCTACGAGCAGTACTTC	CASSLGLANPYEQYF
TRBV19	TRBD2	-	TRBJ2-2	TGTGCCAGTAGTCAGGCTAGCGGGAACACCGGGGAGCTGTTTTTT	CASSQASGNTGELFF
TRBV5-5	-	once	TRBJ2-5	TGTGCCAGCAGCTTGGAGGGTTGGCAGGGGAAAGAGACCCAGTACTTC	CASSLEGWQGKETQYF
TRBV4-2	TRBD1	-	TRBJ1-1	TGTGCCAGCAGCCAAGAGGGACAGGAGAACACTGAAGCTTTCTTT	CASSQEGQENTEAFF
TRBV7-2	TRBD1	-	TRBJ1-3	TGTGCCAGCAGCGAAGGGGGCAGGGTAGCTGGAAACACCATATATTTT	CASSEGGRVAGNTIYF
TRBV14	TRBD2	-	TRBJ2-7	TGTGCCAGCAGCCTGGGGACTAGCGGGAGGATCGAGCAGTACTTC	CASSLGTSGRIEQYF
TRBV25-1	-	-	TRBJ1-1	TGTGCCAGCACTGGGGGGTATGAAGCTTTCTTT	CASTGGYEAFF
TRBV28	TRBD2	-	TRBJ2-1	TGTGCCAGCAGCCTGACTAGCGGGAGGAGGGCGGGGCAGTTCTTC	CASSLTSGRRAGQFF
TRBV19	-	-	TRBJ2-1	TGTGCCAGTAGTACCTTAGCGGACCTCTACAATGAGCAGTTCTTC	CASSTLADLYNEQFF
TRBV28	-	once	TRBJ2-7	TGTGCCAGCAGTCCAGGACACCGGACCTACGAGCAGTACTTC	CASSPGHRTYEQYF
TRBV28	-	once	TRBJ2-3	TGTGCCAGCAGTTTTAGTGCAGGGGGCACAGATACGCAGTATTTT	CASSFSAGGTDTQYF
TRBV4-2	-	few	TRBJ1-5	TGTGCCAGCAGCCAAGAGTTCCAGGGAAGCAATCAGCCCCAGCATTTT	CASSQEFQGSNQPQHF
TRBV19	TRBD2	-	TRBJ2-2	TGTGCCAGTAGTGTGGCTAGCGGGAGGCCCGGGGAGCTGTTTTTT	CASSVASGRPGELFF
TRBV12-1	-	-	TRBJ2-3	TGTGCCAGCAGCGCCGGGACTAGCGGGGTCCTTTTCACAGATACGCAGTATTTT	CASSAGTSGVLFTDTQYF
TRBV6-5	-	few	TRBJ1-1	TGTGCCAGCAGTTACGCGGTTTCCACTGAAGCTTTCTTT	CASSYAVSTEAFF
TRBV6-1	TRBD1	-	TRBJ1-1	TGTGCCAGCAGGTGGGACAGGGGAAAAACTGAAGCTTTCTTT	CASRWDRGKTEAFF
TRBV7-2	-	-	TRBJ1-2	TGTGCCAGCAGCTTATTGGGAGGCTATGGCTACACCTTC	CASSLLGGYGYTF